This TCR beta chain was sequenced in a study of shared clonotypes between healthy human individuals. Study-level information: The study drew on a couple of women and a few men aged 18 to 49 as donors. Study results and limitations: Clonotype sharing among donors was expected to depend on sequencing depth. Only blood was sampled, and tissue TCR repertoires likely differ from blood ones. Despite large depth, sorted-subset datasets appeared incompletely sequenced.

In the case of this clone: Its antigen is unidentified.

Profiled with immunoSEQ multiplex PCR; TCRdb holds only in-frame clones, not every one. The repertoire consists of around 1.9 million clones, with roughly 95% occurring once and the leading ten covering over 1.5%. Positive CCR7 selection of CD45RO-negative cells yielded the naive CD8 cells, and terminally differentiated effector memory CD45RA+ cells were excluded. V was cut by 3 bases and J by 2 bases, with 11 bases left in between. Germline V gene data show CDR1 as LNHNV and CDR2 as YYDKDF (reference sequence). The CDR3 is 15 residues long. This chain joins TRBV15 and TRBJ2-4; D may correspond to TRBD1 or TRBD2 (6 bases each). The sequencing sample was made of naive CD8+ T cells from PBMCs. The receptor's source is a man between 18 and 35 years old in good health. Some clones in this sample may be carry-over from other donors' samples. The CDR3 loop reads CATSRGAGTKNIQYF. The CDR3 DNA reads TGTGCCACCAGCAGGGGGGCGGGGACCAAAAACATTCAGTACTTC.